This T cell receptor (beta chain) was observed in a study of blood T cell repertoires in COVID-19. Study overall: There were acute and convalescent COVID-19 samples, and they came from the United States, Italy and Spain. Nucleic acid was either cDNA or gDNA, and it came from T cells, B-cell-depleted T cells, or PBMCs.

Original processing methods: Amplifying reference gene primers gave estimates of nucleated cell counts. Sequenced by immunoSEQ multiplex PCR; TCRdb stores in-frame clones only, minus some. For V, J and clone size, that table is used; D and trimming come from the DNA. The sample yields around 200,000 clones, around nine tenths seen once. The germline V gene has CDR1 LNHDA and CDR2 SQIVND (reference sequence). This CDR3 comprises 15 residues. V lost 4 bases to trimming and J lost 0 bases, with 10 bases between them. Sequenced sample: peripheral blood. The J gene is TRBJ1-5, the V gene TRBV19, with D tentatively TRBD1 (6 bases). The receptor's source is a man in his sixties who had recovered from COVID-19. CDR3 sequence: CASSTTGDSNQPQHF. CDR3 nucleotide sequence: TGTGCCAGTAGTACGACAGGAGATAGCAATCAGCCCCAGCATTTT.